These T cell receptor beta chains were read from a single sample in a study of T cells after yellow fever vaccination. TCRdb recomputed calls from the 5' RACE reads with MiXCR, one row per CDR3 protein. This sample has hundreds of thousands of distinct CDR3 sequences; 15% to 20% occur once, and the top ten carry roughly an eighth. The source was PBMCs, collected 15 days after the yellow fever booster vaccination. Source of these receptors: a man aged 25-45 years who received the YFV17D yellow fever vaccine. Both conserved end residues are part of each CDR3. A D gene is named only where the DNA matches it firmly. Not all rows give a size; the values are once, few, many and, for expanded clones, a class.

cdr3_nt cdr3_aa v_call clone_size j_call d_call
TGCGCCAGCAGCCCTGAGAGTCAGACCTACAATGAGCAGTTCTTC CASSPESQTYNEQFF TRBV5-1 NA TRBJ2-1 NA
TGTGCCAGCAGTTCCTTGGGAGTCCAAGAGACCCAGTACTTC CASSSLGVQETQYF TRBV6-5 NA TRBJ2-5 NA
TGTGCCAGCTCACCGTCGACAGGGACGAACTATGGCTACACCTTC CASSPSTGTNYGYTF TRBV18 NA TRBJ1-2 TRBD1
TGCAGCCCCATCAAGCGGGGCTCCTACGAGCAGTACTTC CSPIKRGSYEQYF TRBV20-1 NA TRBJ2-7 TRBD2
TGTGCCAGCAGCTTTGATCGGACAGGGGGATACGAGCAGTACTTC CASSFDRTGGYEQYF TRBV7-2 few TRBJ2-7 TRBD1
TGTGCCAGCAGCCAAGAGCTGTCGTTACGGCCGCACACTGAAGCTTTCTTT CASSQELSLRPHTEAFF TRBV4-2 few TRBJ1-1 NA
TGTGCCAGCAGCCCTCAGCAGGGTGGAGTCTACGAGCAGTACTTC CASSPQQGGVYEQYF TRBV9 NA TRBJ2-7 NA
TGTGCCTCGGACTACAGGGCCGCGTACAATGAGCAGTTCTTC CASDYRAAYNEQFF TRBV30 NA TRBJ2-1 NA
TGTGCCAGCTCACCTACGACAGGGGTTGATAATTCACCCCTCCACTTT CASSPTTGVDNSPLHF TRBV18 NA TRBJ1-6 TRBD1
TGCGCCAGCAGCCAAGAATCAGGGTTCCAAGAGACCCAGTACTTC CASSQESGFQETQYF TRBV4-3 NA TRBJ2-5 NA
TGCGCCAGCAGCCAAGAAACATTCACAGATACGCAGTATTTT CASSQETFTDTQYF TRBV4-3 NA TRBJ2-3 NA
TGCAGCTCACTGACAGGGGGGAACGAAAAACTGTTTTTT CSSLTGGNEKLFF TRBV29-1 few TRBJ1-4 TRBD1
TGCAGTGCTCTTCCCGGACTAGCGGGAGTTGTACATGAGCAGTACTTC CSALPGLAGVVHEQYF TRBV20-1 few TRBJ2-7 TRBD2
TGTGCCAGCAGCTTAGGCCTGCGGGAGGGATTCCAGTTCTTC CASSLGLREGFQFF TRBV11-2 NA TRBJ2-1 TRBD2
TGCAGTGCTAGAGCTGTGGTAGGAGGCGGGGAGCTGTTTTTT CSARAVVGGGELFF TRBV20-1 few TRBJ2-2 NA